Below are 11 T cell receptor beta chains sequenced from a single sample in a study of T cell changes during pregnancy in multiple sclerosis. Sequencing was performed with immunoSEQ multiplex PCR; in TCRdb, only in-frame clones are kept and a portion is missing. The table lists just under 65,000 clones, 90% to 97% of them singletons. Sequencing used CD8+ T cells from peripheral blood mononuclear cells, obtained after pregnancy. Source of these receptors: a female donor with multiple sclerosis, enrolled in a pregnancy study.

The chain links TRBV7-6 to TRBJ2-7; maybe TRBD1 (6 bases). The CDR3 is 15 residues long. The germline gives CDR1 SGHVS, CDR2 FNYEAQ. Trimming cost V 1 base and J 7 bases, with 17 bases left between them. The CDR3 loop reads CASSLGSGVNLEQYF. The CDR3 DNA reads as TGTGCCAGCAGCTTAGGGTCAGGGGTAAATTTAGAGCAGTACTTC. Full variable domain (rest looked up from reference TRBV7-6 and TRBJ2-7): GAGVSQSPRYKVTKRGQDVALRCDPISGHVSLYWYRQALGQGPEFLTYFNYEAQQDKSGLPNDRFSAERPEGSISTLTIQRTEQRDSAMYRCASSLGSGVNLEQYFGPGTRLTVT.

The J gene is TRBJ2-7, the V gene TRBV27, with 9 bases fitting TRBD2. In germline, CDR1 is MNHEY, CDR2 SMNVEV (reference sequence). The CDR3 contains 15 residues. The V and J ends lost 4 bases and 2 bases, in that order; junction bases with no gene match: 6. The CDR3 reads CASSYRGGAAYEQYF. The DNA for the CDR3 is TGTGCCAGCAGTTATCGCGGGGGGGCGGCCTACGAGCAGTACTTC.

This clone was observed a single time. The chain recombines TRBV27 with TRBJ2-1; 7 positions agree with TRBD1. CDR1 is MNHEY and CDR2 is SMNVEV in the germline V gene (reference sequence). V gave up 5 bases and J gave up 3 bases; unmatched junction bases: 7. This CDR3 is built from 15 residues. The DNA for the CDR3 is TGTGCCAGCAGTCCGACAGGGATTCTCTACAATGAGCAGTTCTTC. As protein: CASSPTGILYNEQFF.

The chain carries TRBV19 and TRBJ2-7, with 7 bases lining up with TRBD2. CDR3 length: 11 amino acids. Germline V gene sequence: CDR1 LNHDA, CDR2 SQIVND (reference sequence). Trimming cost V 8 bases and J 2 bases; bases outside gene matches: 0. CDR3 protein: CASGTTYEQYF. CDR3 sequence (DNA): TGTGCCAGTGGGACTACCTACGAGCAGTACTTC.

V usage is TRBV5-4 and J usage is TRBJ1-4; TRBD1 agrees at 9 bases. V lost 5 bases, J lost 4 bases, and 6 bases stayed unmatched. In germline, CDR1 is SGHNT, CDR2 YYREEE (reference sequence). The CDR3 is 15 residues long. The CDR3 sequence is CASSSDRGYNEKLFF. CDR3 DNA sequence: TGTGCCAGCAGTTCCGACAGGGGGTATAATGAAAAACTGTTTTTT.

The chain is built from TRBV27 and TRBJ2-1; 7 bases align to TRBD1. The germline V gene encodes CDR1 MNHEY and CDR2 SMNVEV (reference sequence). The V segment lost 5 bases and the J segment 0 bases; nucleotides outside the gene matches: 7. The CDR3 has 16 residues. The CDR3 loop reads CASSPGTVSSYNEQFF. The DNA of the CDR3 is TGTGCCAGCAGTCCCGGGACAGTGAGCTCCTACAATGAGCAGTTCTTC.

The rearrangement joins TRBV2 to TRBJ2-1; 8 bases are shared with TRBD1. The germline V gene encodes CDR1 SNHLY and CDR2 FYNNEI. V shed 4 bases, J shed 7 bases, and the junction held 15 bases outside the gene matches. The CDR3 length is 17 residues. The CDR3 loop is CASSAYQGAFEGNEQFF. In nucleotides, the CDR3 is TGTGCCAGCAGTGCCTACCAGGGGGCATTTGAGGGGAATGAGCAGTTCTTC.

This chain links TRBV28 with TRBJ2-5, with a possible D match to TRBD1 (7 bases). V gave up 6 bases and J gave up 5 bases, with 16 bases separating them. This CDR3 has 14 amino acids. The germline CDR1 and CDR2 sequences are MDHEN and SYDVKM. This chain's CDR3 is CASRSQGGVETQYF. The CDR3 region has the DNA TGTGCCAGCAGATCCCAGGGGGGCGTGGAGACCCAGTACTTC.

This chain joins TRBV5-1 and TRBJ2-2, with D possibly TRBD2 on 6 matching bases. Germline V gene sequence: CDR1 SGHRS, CDR2 YFSETQ. Trimming cost V 1 base and J 4 bases, with 11 bases left between them. CDR3 length: 15 amino acids. CDR3 sequence reads: CASSLTGEGTGELFF. DNA of the CDR3: TGCGCCAGCAGCTTGACGGGAGAGGGCACCGGGGAGCTGTTTTTT.

This chain connects TRBV14 to TRBJ2-5; D is uncertain. V lost 0 bases and J 7 bases, leaving 12 bases between the germline ends. Per the germline V gene, CDR1 is SGHDN and CDR2 is FVKESK. CDR3 length: 14 residues. The CDR3 bases are TGTGCCAGCAGCCAAGAGGTTGAGCGCGGGACCCAGTACTTC. Amino acids: CASSQEVERGTQYF.

The chain joins TRBV29-1 to TRBJ1-3, with D uncertain. This CDR3 spans 16 amino acids. Germline V gene lookup returns CDR1 SQVTM and CDR2 ANQGSEA. With 1 base removed from V and 0 bases from J, the gap between germline ends came to 13 bases. The CDR3 DNA is TGCAGCGTTGAAGGAAACCAGGAAAGCTCTGGAAACACCATATATTTT. Translating gives CSVEGNQESSGNTIYF.